A selection of T cell receptor beta chains follows, all from one sample in a study of sequential checkpoint blockade in melanoma. Assay used: immunoSEQ multiplex PCR; TCRdb lists only in-frame clones, some missing. The sample contains 30,000 or so clones, under 90% of which appear only once. The input for sequencing was CD8+ T cells sorted from blood (inferred from file names), taken from a patient given nivolumab and ipilimumab in sequence. These receptors all come from a human donor with melanoma. Each CDR3 is given with its conserved first and last residue. D genes are given only for firm matches. Some rows mark clone size as missing; the rest say once, few, many or name a class of expanded clone.

V	D	size	J	CDR3	DNA
TRBV28	-	-	TRBJ1-1	CASQAYTEAFF	TGTGCCAGCCAAGCGTACACTGAAGCTTTCTTT
TRBV30	-	once	TRBJ2-1	CAWWWEPYNEQFF	TGTGCCTGGTGGTGGGAGCCCTACAATGAGCAGTTCTTC
TRBV27	-	-	TRBJ2-7	CASSTTETEQYF	TGTGCCAGCTCGACGACAGAGACCGAGCAGTACTTC
TRBV6-6	-	-	TRBJ2-7	CASIGGPYEQYF	TGTGCCAGCATCGGGGGTCCCTACGAGCAGTACTTC
TRBV9	-	-	TRBJ2-2	CASSATGNGPGELFF	TGTGCCAGCAGCGCGACAGGCAACGGGCCCGGGGAGCTGTTTTTT
TRBV5-1	TRBD1	-	TRBJ2-1	CASSQGTGVYNEQFF	TGCGCCAGCAGCCAAGGGACAGGAGTTTACAATGAGCAGTTCTTC
TRBV29-1	TRBD1	few	TRBJ2-2	CSVAGGDGTGELFF	TGCAGCGTTGCAGGGGGCGATGGCACCGGGGAGCTGTTTTTT
TRBV18	-	few	TRBJ2-7	CASSPGAESYEQYF	TGTGCCAGCTCACCTGGGGCAGAATCCTACGAGCAGTACTTC
TRBV27	TRBD2	many	TRBJ2-1	CASSFRGGSYNEQFF	TGTGCCAGCAGTTTTCGGGGGGGCTCCTACAATGAGCAGTTCTTC
TRBV4-2	-	once	TRBJ2-3	CASSQGVTGTDTQYF	TGTGCCAGCAGCCAGGGGGTAACAGGGACAGATACGCAGTATTTT
TRBV13	-	-	TRBJ2-7	CASSLRGTHSYEQYF	TGTGCCAGCAGCCTCCGGGGGACCCACTCCTACGAGCAGTACTTC
TRBV29-1	-	-	TRBJ1-2	CSVYSYGYTF	TGCAGCGTTTACTCGTATGGCTACACCTTC
TRBV29-1	-	-	TRBJ2-7	CSVGGATGAYEQYF	TGCAGCGTTGGGGGGGCCACAGGGGCCTACGAGCAGTACTTC
TRBV6-1	-	-	TRBJ2-7	CASSEGLVLDEQYF	TGTGCCAGCAGTGAAGGACTAGTCCTTGACGAGCAGTACTTC
TRBV19	-	once	TRBJ2-3	CASTAGSADTQYF	TGTGCCAGTACGGCAGGGTCGGCAGATACGCAGTATTTT
TRBV5-1	TRBD2	-	TRBJ2-7	CASSAGGGYEQYF	TGCGCCAGCAGCGCGGGGGGGGGTTACGAGCAGTACTTC
TRBV9	TRBD1	-	TRBJ1-2	CASSVDLGTEYTF	TGTGCCAGCAGCGTAGATTTAGGGACAGAGTACACCTTC